The T cell receptor (beta chain) described here comes from a study of T-cell memory formation after mild COVID-19. TCRdb reanalysed the 5' RACE reads using MiXCR and keeps one entry per CDR3 protein. Here the sample spans about 600,000 distinct CDR3 sequences, roughly 20% being singletons. This clonotype showed up just a few times. This CDR3 spans 14 amino acids. V was clipped by 0 bases and J by 8 bases, with 11 bases between them. CDR1 is KGHSH, CDR2 LQKENI, per germline. The chain carries TRBV18 and TRBJ2-1, with D possibly being TRBD2 (7 bases). The sequenced sample consisted of PBMCs or a T cell subset sorted from them (not recorded which). The TCR originated in an adult woman who had mild COVID-19 (a few samples of this study predate the infection). Cell type and time point are not known. The DNA of the CDR3 is TGTGCCAGCTCACCACCCACAGGGAGGGATGAGCAGTTCTTC. Encoded protein: CASSPPTGRDEQFF.